These 14 T cell receptor beta chains originate from one sample sequenced in a study of cytomegalovirus exposure and HLA in healthy donors (dated by TCRdb to about 2017). The method behind the library was the immunoSEQ multiplex PCR assay. A mixture of 60 forward primers for TCR Vbeta segments and 13 reverse primers for TCR Jbeta segments was used in the multiplex PCR. TCRdb stores this immuneACCESS table with in-frame sequences only. Part of the clones is absent; in the studies checked, under half of the shortfall reflects unresolved V genes, and no reason is known for the rest. This sample lists some 200,000 clones; 65% to 85% were detected once. The ten most abundant clones make up 3% to 4.5% of the sample. The sequencing input was PBMCs. The receptors were sampled from a man in his forties or fifties in good health and CMV-seronegative.

V is TRBV27 and J is TRBJ1-6; D not resolved. This CDR3 spans 15 amino acids. Deletions cut 0 bases from V and 5 bases from J, with 8 bases between. The germline V gene has CDR1 MNHEY and CDR2 SMNVEV (reference sequence). CDR3 nucleotide sequence: TGTGCCAGCAGTTTATCCAGGCCTAATAATTCACCCCTCCACTTT. This sequence encodes CASSLSRPNNSPLHF.

The chain carries TRBV19 and TRBJ1-2; the D gene is possibly TRBD1 (5 bases). The CDR3 loop spans 14 amino acids. Looked up from germline, CDR1 is LNHDA and CDR2 is SQIVND (reference sequence). V lost 0 bases to trimming and J lost 5 bases, with 10 bases between them. The CDR3 here is CASSIEGRQYGYTF. The CDR3 DNA reads TGTGCCAGTAGTATAGAAGGCAGACAGTATGGCTACACCTTC.

The chain joins TRBV9 to TRBJ2-3; D is uncertain. V was pared by 0 bases and J by 2 bases, with 10 bases between. Germline V CDR1 and CDR2: SGDLS, YYNGEE. This CDR3 contains 15 residues. The CDR3 loop reads CASSVGVSNTDTQYF. The CDR3, as DNA: TGTGCCAGCAGCGTAGGAGTAAGTAACACAGATACGCAGTATTTT.

J is TRBJ1-1 and V is TRBV14; tentatively, D is TRBD1 (6 bases). The ends were cut back, 2 bases at V and 1 base at J, with 8 bases in the middle. Germline V gene data show CDR1 as SGHDN and CDR2 as FVKESK. This CDR3 contains 14 residues. CDR3 protein: CASSQLGANTEAFF. The CDR3 DNA follows: TGTGCCAGCAGCCAACTGGGGGCGAACACTGAAGCTTTCTTT.

In regard to this clone: Different DNA sequences within this sample yield the same CDR3. The chain links TRBV18 to TRBJ2-3; 7 bases fit TRBD1. Germline V gene lookup returns CDR1 KGHSH and CDR2 LQKENI. The CDR3 is made up of 13 amino acids. With V trimmed by 6 bases and J by 3 bases, 3 bases remained unmatched. CDR3 sequence reads: CASSPGQTDTQYF. In DNA form, the CDR3 reads TGTGCCAGCTCGCCGGGACAGACAGATACGCAGTATTTT. Looking up the rest from reference TRBV18 and TRBJ2-3 gives the full variable domain: NAGVMQNPRHLVRRRGQEARLRCSPMKGHSHVYWYRQLPEEGLKFMVYLQKENIIDESGMPKERFSAEFPKEGPSILRIQQVVRGDSAAYFCASSPGQTDTQYFGPGTRLTVL.

V usage is TRBV19 and J usage is TRBJ2-7; TRBD1 matches 8 bases. This CDR3 has 15 amino acids. From germline, CDR1 is LNHDA and CDR2 SQIVND (reference sequence). V lost 6 bases, J lost 5 bases, and 12 bases stayed unmatched. The chain's CDR3 is CASSRRTGSFHEQYF. The CDR3 DNA reads as TGTGCCAGTAGCCGCCGGACAGGGAGTTTCCACGAGCAGTACTTC.

This chain uses TRBV11-2 with TRBJ2-2; D is uncertain. The germline V gene has CDR1 SGHAT and CDR2 FQNNGV. This CDR3 contains 14 residues. Deletions cut 0 bases from V and 10 bases from J, with 12 bases between. The DNA of the CDR3 is TGTGCCAGCAGCTTAGATACCAGATCAGTGGAGCTGTTTTTT. Amino acids: CASSLDTRSVELFF.

V gene TRBV7-9 combines with J gene TRBJ1-2; D call uncertain. V was clipped by 5 bases and J by 2 bases, with 6 bases between them. Germline assignment: CDR1 SEHNR and CDR2 FQNEAQ (reference sequence). This CDR3 has 12 residues. The CDR3 loop is CASSALNYGYTF. The DNA of the CDR3 is TGTGCCAGCAGCGCACTAAACTATGGCTACACCTTC.

The V gene is TRBV5-1, the J gene TRBJ2-7; 7 bases fit TRBD1. This CDR3 comprises 15 residues. Trimming cost V 0 bases and J 5 bases; bases outside gene matches: 8. Germline V gene data show CDR1 as SGHRS and CDR2 as YFSETQ. The CDR3 region has the DNA TGCGCCAGCAGCTTGGGAGCGACAGGGTTCAACGAGCAGTACTTC. Its translation is CASSLGATGFNEQYF.

This chain uses TRBV21-1 with TRBJ2-1; the table's TRBD2 call for D was not verified on the DNA. TRBV21-1 has pseudogene status. The CDR3 length is 15 residues. The CDR3 nucleotides read TGTGCCAGCTCCGAAGAGCGGGGGGCAAGGAATGAGCAGTTCTTC. It codes for CASSEERGARNEQFF.

The J gene is TRBJ1-2, the V gene TRBV9; the match to TRBD1 covers 10 bases. The trim removed 3 bases at V and 8 bases at J, leaving 13 bases unmatched. The CDR3 spans 16 residues. Germline values: CDR1 SGDLS, CDR2 YYNGEE. DNA for the CDR3: TGTGCCAGCAGCGCCCCCTTCGGGACAGGGGATTACGGCTACACCTTC. It codes for CASSAPFGTGDYGYTF.

The V gene is TRBV19, the J gene TRBJ1-5; D is unresolved. Germline V gene lookup returns CDR1 LNHDA and CDR2 SQIVND (reference sequence). V lost 3 bases and J lost 2, with 11 bases in between. The CDR3 is 15 residues long. CDR3 nucleotides: TGTGCCAGTAGTATTGGCAGAGAGGGCAATCAGCCCCAGCATTTT. This encodes CASSIGREGNQPQHF.

The count of this clone is one. The gene calls are TRBV27 and TRBJ1-1; D gene ambiguous. The ends were cut back, 6 bases at V and 6 bases at J, with 14 bases in the middle. CDR3 length: 13 amino acids. Germline CDR1 MNHEY, CDR2 SMNVEV (reference sequence). The CDR3 loop reads CASSPGGVSEAFF. CDR3 nucleotide sequence: TGTGCCAGCAGCCCGGGCGGGGTGTCTGAAGCTTTCTTT.

The chain links TRBV2 to TRBJ1-5, with D unclear. CDR3 length: 17 residues. Trimming took 7 bases from V and 0 from J, leaving 19 bases between them. Germline V CDR1 and CDR2: SNHLY, FYNNEI. CDR3 loop: CASNSGEGINSNQPQHF. DNA for the CDR3: TGTGCCAGCAATTCCGGGGAAGGGATTAATAGCAATCAGCCCCAGCATTTT.